These T cell receptor beta chains were read from a single sample in a study of blood T cell repertoires in COVID-19. Clones were read by immunoSEQ multiplex PCR, and TCRdb kept only the in-frame ones, dropping some. The sample includes about 72,000 clones, about 89% seen only once; the top ten take around 12%. The specimen sequenced was peripheral blood. All receptors derive from a woman aged 55-70 years with acute or convalescent COVID-19. Each CDR3 is given with its conserved first and last residue. D genes are given only for firm matches. Not all rows give a size; the values are once, few, many and, for expanded clones, a class.

J gene,clone size,V gene,D gene,CDR3 protein,CDR3 DNA
TRBJ2-5,-,TRBV7-2,-,CASSPLSGFGRETQYF,TGTGCCAGCAGCCCGTTGAGTGGGTTTGGGCGAGAGACCCAGTACTTC
TRBJ1-2,-,TRBV18,-,CASSPRSADNYGYTF,TGTGCCAGCTCACCACGGTCCGCAGATAACTATGGCTACACCTTC
TRBJ1-2,-,TRBV15,-,CATSPQRGTNYGYTF,TGTGCCACCAGCCCCCAAAGGGGGACTAACTATGGCTACACCTTC
TRBJ2-7,once,TRBV5-1,TRBD1,CASSLGIDRGYEQYF,TGCGCCAGCAGCTTGGGGATTGACAGGGGCTACGAGCAGTACTTC
TRBJ1-6,few,TRBV6-5,-,CASSYFPSSYNSPLHF,TGTGCCAGCAGTTACTTTCCGAGCTCCTATAATTCACCCCTCCACTTT
TRBJ2-7,-,TRBV18,-,CASSPPTGPYEQYF,TGTGCCAGCTCACCACCGACAGGCCCCTACGAGCAGTACTTC
TRBJ2-1,-,TRBV5-4,TRBD2,CASSDHSGGSYNEQFF,TGTGCCAGCAGCGACCATAGCGGGGGGTCCTACAATGAGCAGTTCTTC
TRBJ2-5,-,TRBV14,TRBD1,CASSQIQGPPETQYF,TGTGCCAGCAGCCAAATACAGGGGCCCCCAGAGACCCAGTACTTC
TRBJ2-5,-,TRBV3-1/TRBV3-2,-,CASSPPRLVQETQYF,TGTGCCAGCAGCCCCCCCCGACTGGTCCAAGAGACCCAGTACTTC
TRBJ1-4,-,TRBV11-2,-,CASSLIRGREKLFF,TGTGCCAGCAGCTTAATACGCGGTCGGGAAAAACTGTTTTTT
TRBJ2-2,-,TRBV27,-,CATRTGRGTGELFF,TGTGCCACCCGGACAGGGAGGGGCACCGGGGAGCTGTTTTTT
TRBJ2-5,-,TRBV4-1,TRBD1,CASSLYGTGYQETQYF,TGCGCCAGCAGCTTATACGGGACAGGTTATCAAGAGACCCAGTACTTC
TRBJ1-5,-,TRBV12-5,-,CASAMSGSNQPQHF,TGTGCTAGTGCCATGTCTGGCAGCAATCAGCCCCAGCATTTT
TRBJ1-1,-,TRBV12-5,-,CASGLRGLTEAFF,TGTGCTAGTGGTTTGAGAGGGCTGACTGAAGCTTTCTTT
TRBJ2-3,-,TRBV5-1,-,CASSLESGSADTQYF,TGCGCCAGCAGCTTGGAATCCGGGAGCGCAGATACGCAGTATTTT
TRBJ2-5,once,TRBV11-2,-,CASSPPEGPETQYF,TGTGCCAGCAGCCCCCCGGAGGGGCCGGAGACCCAGTACTTC
TRBJ2-6,-,TRBV4-1,-,CASSQTRTSSSGANVLTF,TGCGCCAGCAGCCAAACCCGGACAAGTAGCTCTGGGGCCAACGTCCTGACTTTC
TRBJ1-1,-,TRBV27,TRBD1,CASMRQGRNTEAFF,TGTGCCAGCATGAGACAGGGACGGAACACTGAAGCTTTCTTT
TRBJ2-5,-,TRBV7-8,TRBD1,CASSLDRGETQYF,TGTGCCAGCAGCTTAGACAGGGGTGAGACCCAGTACTTC
TRBJ2-3,-,TRBV4-1,TRBD1,CASSQDIFQGAYADTQYF,TGCGCCAGCAGCCAAGACATTTTTCAGGGGGCGTATGCAGATACGCAGTATTTT
TRBJ2-7,-,TRBV2,-,CASKGYRYEQYF,TGTGCCAGCAAGGGGTACCGCTACGAGCAGTACTTC
TRBJ2-1,-,TRBV25-1,-,CASSEIEADEQFF,TGTGCCAGCAGTGAAATCGAGGCAGACGAGCAGTTCTTC
TRBJ2-7,few,TRBV5-1,-,CASSLAGSEQYF,TGCGCCAGCAGCTTGGCCGGGTCCGAGCAGTACTTC
TRBJ2-3,-,TRBV18,-,CASSRTTSPDTQYF,TGTGCCAGCTCACGAACGACTAGTCCAGATACGCAGTATTTT
TRBJ2-7,-,TRBV19,TRBD2,CASSIGRGAYEQYF,TGTGCCAGTAGTATCGGGCGGGGGGCCTACGAGCAGTACTTC
TRBJ2-7,-,TRBV7-9,TRBD1,CASSPADRGPFYEQYF,TGTGCCAGCAGCCCCGCCGACAGGGGGCCTTTCTACGAGCAGTACTTC
TRBJ2-2,-,TRBV19,TRBD2,CASSILAGGPTGELFF,TGTGCCAGTAGTATTCTAGCGGGGGGGCCGACCGGGGAGCTGTTTTTT
TRBJ1-3,-,TRBV15,TRBD1,CATSPRRPGTGNRNSGNTIYF,TGTGCCACCAGCCCTCGAAGACCCGGGACAGGGAACAGGAACTCTGGAAACACCATATATTTT
TRBJ1-4,once,TRBV5-4,-,CASSPVLNEKLFF,TGTGCCAGCAGCCCGGTCCTTAATGAAAAACTGTTTTTT
TRBJ1-2,-,TRBV9,-,CASSVDSDLGGYTF,TGTGCCAGCAGCGTCGACAGTGATCTTGGTGGCTACACCTTC
TRBJ1-5,few,TRBV19,TRBD1,CASSEGAGDQPQHF,TGTGCCAGTAGTGAGGGGGCGGGTGATCAGCCCCAGCATTTT
TRBJ2-1,-,TRBV25-1,-,CASSTQGKQNNEQFF,TGTGCCAGCAGTACCCAGGGGAAGCAAAACAATGAGCAGTTCTTC
TRBJ2-3,-,TRBV23-1,TRBD1,CATPIRGQGGHTQYF,TGCGCCACCCCAATAAGGGGACAGGGTGGCCATACGCAGTATTTT